This T cell receptor beta chain was captured in a study of blood T cell repertoires in COVID-19. Study details: Sites in the United States, Italy and Spain provided acute and convalescent COVID-19 samples. T cells, B-cell-depleted T cells, or PBMCs provided the cDNA or gDNA that served as material.

The CDR3 is 16 residues long. Unmatched junction bases numbered 6, after V lost 3 bases and J lost 2 bases. Germline loops: CDR1 MDHEN, CDR2 SYDVKM. As handled by the study authors: Reference gene primer amplification in the assay estimated nucleated cell counts. Libraries were prepared by immunoSEQ multiplex PCR; TCRdb keeps only in-frame clonotypes and omits some of them. D and trimming were read from the DNA, whereas the V and J calls and clone size are those reported in that table. The sample has under 90,000 clones, approximately 80% seen once. The V gene is TRBV28, the J gene TRBJ1-4; 7 bases agree with TRBD1. Sequencing was done on a sample of peripheral blood. The sequence derives from a man older than 75 with acute or convalescent COVID-19. In nucleotides, the CDR3 is TGTGCCAGCAGTTTTGATCAGGGGGTCACTAATGAAAAACTGTTTTTT. Encoded protein: CASSFDQGVTNEKLFF.